One sample yielded the 21 T cell receptor beta chains listed below, sequenced in a study of prognosis after radiotherapy for stage I lung cancer. The TCR beta CDR3 region was amplified from genomic DNA, with two rounds of multiplex PCR being used for the amplification. For every TRBV and TRBJ gene, a specific primer was used in first-round PCR. In TCRdb, the multiplex PCR reads were re-called with MiXCR into one record per CDR3 protein. The table has 20,000 to 30,000 distinct CDR3 sequences, about 30% seen once. This specimen consisted of PBMCs, obtained before or after stereotactic body radiation therapy (not recorded which). The receptors shown here come from a donor of 50 years or more with non-small cell lung cancer.

Comments on this clonotype: The junction departs from germline at one end; a sequencing error may be responsible. This chain links TRBV19 with TRBJ1-5; maybe TRBD1 (5 bases). CDR3 length: 15 residues. Germline loops: CDR1 LNHDA, CDR2 SQIVND (reference sequence). The CDR3 here is CATRTGQGGNHPQDF. CDR3 in DNA: TGTGCCACCCGGACCGGGCAGGGAGGCAATCATCCCCAGGATTTT.

The table lists this clonotype with many counts. This chain connects TRBV7-8 to TRBJ1-1; 11 nucleotides align to TRBD1. Looked up from germline, CDR1 is SGHVS and CDR2 is FQNEAQ. The CDR3 sequence is 14 residues long. Trimming removed 4 bases from V and 5 bases from J; junction bases left unmatched: 3. DNA of the CDR3: TGTGCCAGCAGCTGGGACAGGGGGAGGACTGAAGCTTTCTTT. Translated, it gives CASSWDRGRTEAFF.

This clonotype was found many times. CDR3 sequence reads: CASRVPGGEHQPQHF. DNA for the CDR3: TGTGCCAGCAGAGTCCCCGGGGGAGAGCATCAGCCCCAGCATTTT. J is TRBJ1-5 and V is TRBV6-1; maybe TRBD1 (5 bases). The CDR3 extends over 15 amino acids. V was clipped by 6 bases and J by 5 bases, with 17 bases between them. From germline, CDR1 is MNHNS and CDR2 SASEGT.

This clonotype was picked up many times. The chain joins TRBV20-1 to TRBJ2-7; 7 positions match TRBD1. Germline CDR1 reads DFQATT; CDR2 reads SNEGSKA (reference sequence). CDR3 length: 13 amino acids. The J segment lost 4 bases and the V segment lost 2 bases, leaving 5 bases of the junction unmatched. CDR3: CSARRGPEYEQYF. The DNA of the CDR3 is TGCAGTGCTAGAAGGGGGCCGGAATACGAGCAGTACTTC.

This clonotype was detected ten times or more. The chain recombines TRBV25-1 with TRBJ2-1, with 11 nucleotides matching TRBD2. V dropped 3 bases and J dropped 0; count of bases not matched to a gene: 4. CDR3 length: 17 residues. The germline CDR1 and CDR2 sequences are MGHDK and SYGVNS. CDR3 residues: CASSDPTSGSSYNEQFF. DNA of the CDR3: TGTGCCAGCAGTGACCCTACTAGCGGGAGCTCCTACAATGAGCAGTTCTTC.

This clonotype has a count of ten or more. The chain uses TRBV6-4 and TRBJ2-1; possibly TRBD1 or TRBD2 for D (5 bases each). Germline loops: CDR1 MRHNA, CDR2 SNTAGT. The CDR3 runs to 13 residues. Trimming took off 5 bases at V and 5 bases at J, with 10 bases between the two ends. The CDR3 DNA is TGTGCCAGCAGTTTGGGGGAGCACAATGAGCAGTTCTTC. The encoded protein is CASSLGEHNEQFF.

This clonotype was detected only a few times. The chain links TRBV6-1 to TRBJ1-2, with TRBD1 matching over 8 bases. The junction had 9 bases not matched to a gene; V was cut back by 5 bases and J by 7 bases. The CDR3 covers 14 residues. In germline, CDR1 is MNHNS, CDR2 SASEGT. The DNA of the CDR3 is TGTGCCAGCAGTAAGGGACAGGAGGGGAGTGGCTACACCTTC. It yields the protein CASSKGQEGSGYTF.

The chain joins TRBV24-1 to TRBJ1-1; no clear D gene. V lost 3 bases and J 1 base, leaving 17 bases between the germline ends. The CDR3 has 17 residues. Germline-derived CDR1 and CDR2 are KGHDR and SFDVKD. CDR3 amino acids: CATSDPSSLYKNTEAFF. In DNA, the CDR3 is TGTGCCACCAGTGATCCGTCGAGCTTATACAAGAACACTGAAGCTTTCTTT.

Details on this clonotype: Since a much larger clone is just one base distant, this may be a read error. The chain carries TRBV7-8 and TRBJ1-1, with a tentative D call TRBD1 (5 bases). Germline V gene sequence: CDR1 SGHVS, CDR2 FQNEAQ. Trimming stripped 5 bases from V and 7 bases from J, with 20 bases between. This CDR3 has 15 residues. The CDR3 reads CASSPTQAGINEAFF. The CDR3 region has the DNA TGTGCCAGCAGCCCAACGCAGGCAGGGATCAATGAAGCTTTCTTT.

As concerns this clonotype: A junction end diverges from the germline sequence, so it may reflect a read error. CDR3 DNA: TGTGCCAGCATATCGGGACTAGATTTCTTCCTGGACTTC. Translating gives CASISGLDFFLDF. The V gene is TRBV2, the J gene TRBJ2-5; 8 bases are shared with TRBD2. The CDR3 covers 13 residues. Germline loops: CDR1 SNHLY, CDR2 FYNNEI.

As to this clonotype: Only one base separates this from a far larger clonotype, so it likely reflects a read error. The rearrangement links TRBV6-1 to TRBJ2-6; perhaps TRBD2 as D (5 bases). This CDR3 region has 16 residues. The germline V and J ends were trimmed by 7 bases and 0 bases, with 13 bases remaining between them. Per the germline V gene, CDR1 is MNHNS and CDR2 is SASEGT. The CDR3 DNA reads TGTGCCAGCATTTACGGACTCGGCTCTGGGGCCAACGTCCTGACTTTC. It is translated as CASIYGLGSGANVLTF.

The chain is built from TRBV7-9 and TRBJ2-5; 9 bases fit TRBD1. Germline V gene sequence: CDR1 SEHNR, CDR2 FQNEAQ (reference sequence). The CDR3 is made up of 18 amino acids. V lost 5 bases, J lost 8 bases, and 21 bases stayed unmatched. DNA for the CDR3: TGTGCCAGCAGCCCCAGTCGGGCGTACAGGGGGCGTACAGATACCCAGTACTTC. Translating gives CASSPSRAYRGRTDTQYF.

This clonotype was detected a few times. This rearrangement joins TRBV5-6 to TRBJ2-4; weak D call: TRBD1 (6 bases). V gave up 1 base and J gave up 7 bases, with 18 bases separating them. Germline lookup yields CDR1 SGHDT and CDR2 YYEEEE. CDR3 length: 16 amino acids. CDR3 sequence: CASSLRDTPRRNIQYF. As DNA, the CDR3 is TGTGCCAGCAGCTTGCGGGACACCCCGAGGAGGAACATTCAGTACTTC.

The rearrangement links TRBV7-2 to TRBJ2-1; D might be TRBD1 (6 bases). CDR1 is SGHTA, CDR2 FQGNSA, per germline. The CDR3 consists of 14 residues. V shed 2 bases and J shed 8 bases, with 13 bases lying between them. This CDR3 reads CASSLKTGTYEQFF. The CDR3 region has the DNA TGTGCCAGCAGCTTAAAAACAGGGACCTATGAGCAGTTCTTC.

At least ten counts were recorded for this clonotype. In nucleotides, the CDR3 is TGTGCCAGCAGCGAGTTTCAGGGAATCAGGCAGAATTCACCCCTCCACTTT. Translated: CASSEFQGIRQNSPLHF. The chain is built from TRBV7-9 and TRBJ1-6; maybe TRBD1 (5 bases). Trimming removed 5 bases from V and 7 bases from J, with 21 bases in between. CDR3 length: 17 residues. CDR1 is SEHNR, CDR2 FQNEAQ, per germline (reference sequence).

This clonotype was counted ten times or more. This chain connects TRBV9 to TRBJ2-3; 10 bases line up with TRBD2. Germline V gene sequence: CDR1 SGDLS, CDR2 YYNGEE. This CDR3 has 19 amino acids. V gave up 3 bases and J gave up 4 bases; unmatched junction bases: 17. CDR3 protein: CASSALPGQESGRADTQYF. The CDR3 DNA sequence: TGTGCCAGCAGCGCGTTACCGGGACAGGAAAGCGGGAGGGCAGATACGCAGTATTTT.

The CDR3 spells CASSGSADRASYEQYF. The CDR3 DNA is TGTGCCAGCAGCGGATCCGCGGACAGGGCATCCTACGAGCAGTACTTC. The chain links TRBV11-3 to TRBJ2-7; 8 nucleotides agree with TRBD1. With V trimmed by 5 bases and J by 1 base, 10 bases remained unmatched. The CDR3 length is 16 residues. From germline, CDR1 is SGHNT and CDR2 YENEEA.

This clonotype was counted ten times or more. The CDR3 sequence is CARAWERDIHEQYF. The CDR3 nucleotides read TGTGCCAGAGCATGGGAAAGGGATATCCACGAGCAGTACTTC. The chain recombines TRBV27 with TRBJ2-7, with D uncertain. The V end lost 9 bases, the J end lost 5 bases, and 20 bases lay between the germline ends. The CDR3 extends over 14 amino acids. Germline V gene sequence: CDR1 MNHEY, CDR2 SMNVEV (reference sequence).

This clonotype was detected many times. The chain recombines TRBV19 with TRBJ2-7; possible D gene TRBD2, 5 bases. The germline V gene encodes CDR1 LNHDA and CDR2 SQIVND (reference sequence). The CDR3 is 13 residues long. V was shortened by 5 bases and J by 6 bases, with 14 bases between the two germline ends. CDR3 residues: CASSLGLGSEQYF. The CDR3 bases are TGTGCCAGTAGTCTTGGACTGGGTTCCGAGCAGTACTTC.

As regards this clonotype: No conserved phenylalanine or tryptophan is present at the end of the CDR3, so a read error is the likely explanation. The chain has TRBV9 and TRBJ1-2; D is perhaps TRBD1 (6 bases). The CDR3 runs 15 residues. V lost 4 bases and J lost 4, with 17 bases in between. Germline CDR1 and CDR2: SGDLS and YYNGEE. The CDR3, as DNA: TGTGCCAGCAGCCATCCCTCCGTACAGGGCTATGGCTACACCCTC. It yields the protein CASSHPSVQGYGYTL.

This clonotype was seen at least ten times. The V and J genes are TRBV28 and TRBJ2-7; 7 nucleotides align to TRBD1. V lost 5 bases and J lost 1; bases outside the gene matches: 2. The CDR3 runs 13 residues. In germline, CDR1 is MDHEN, CDR2 SYDVKM. The CDR3 DNA sequence: TGTGCCAGCAGTCGGGACAGTTCCTACGAGCAGTACTTC. Its translation is CASSRDSSYEQYF.